This T cell receptor beta chain appears in the sequencing data of a study of blood T cells in healthy people across ages. Findings and limits, study-wide: A roughly linear fall in TCR beta diversity per million T cells was seen with increasing age.

This clonotype was picked up many times. What it binds is unknown. CDR3 length: 14 residues. Trimming took 1 base from V and 4 from J, leaving 13 bases between them. Germline V gives CDR1 DFQATT, CDR2 SNEGSKA (reference sequence). Alongside a J-beta primer mix, a sample-barcoded 5' primer served in a second PCR lasting about 7 to 12 cycles. TCRdb re-called the 5' RACE reads through MiXCR, storing one row per CDR3 protein. The sample includes approximately 900,000 distinct CDR3 sequences, about 28% seen only once; the top ten take about 10%. Sample donors were healthy Caucasian individuals that came from Russia, aged 6 to 90. In addition, the sample was reused for a study of T cells of mothers and their children. That paper states: Mothers gave over 8.5 million TCR beta CDR3 reads each, and children several million each.

Sequencing was carried out using blood. The chain links TRBV20-1 to TRBJ1-2; D is perhaps TRBD1 (6 bases). The TCR was taken from a woman aged 40-49 years in good health. The CDR3 loop reads CSARGTASTYGYTF. The CDR3 coding sequence is TGCAGTGCTAGAGGGACAGCCAGCACCTATGGCTACACCTTC.